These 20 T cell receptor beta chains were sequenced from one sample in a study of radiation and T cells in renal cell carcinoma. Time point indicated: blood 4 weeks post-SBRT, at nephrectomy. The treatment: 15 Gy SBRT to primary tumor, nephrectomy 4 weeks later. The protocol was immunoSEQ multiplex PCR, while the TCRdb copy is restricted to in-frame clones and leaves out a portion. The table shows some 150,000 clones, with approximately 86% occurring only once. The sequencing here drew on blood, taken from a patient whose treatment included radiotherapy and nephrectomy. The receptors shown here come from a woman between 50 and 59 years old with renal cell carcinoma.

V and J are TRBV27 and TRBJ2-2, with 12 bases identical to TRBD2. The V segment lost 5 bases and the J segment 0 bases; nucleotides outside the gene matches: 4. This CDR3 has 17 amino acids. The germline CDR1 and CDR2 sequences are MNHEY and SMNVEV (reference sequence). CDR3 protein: CASSRGLAGTNTGELFF. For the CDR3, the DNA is TGTGCCAGCAGTCGCGGACTAGCGGGGACGAACACCGGGGAGCTGTTTTTT.

In DNA form, the CDR3 reads TGCGCCAGCAGCCAAGAATCCCAGCAGAGCTCCTATAATTCACCCCTCCACTTT. It specifies CASSQESQQSSYNSPLHF. This chain links TRBV4-1 with TRBJ1-6; D ambiguous. Germline loops: CDR1 MGHRA, CDR2 YSYEKL. Trimming removed 0 bases at V and 0 bases at J, with 12 bases between. This CDR3 region has 18 residues.

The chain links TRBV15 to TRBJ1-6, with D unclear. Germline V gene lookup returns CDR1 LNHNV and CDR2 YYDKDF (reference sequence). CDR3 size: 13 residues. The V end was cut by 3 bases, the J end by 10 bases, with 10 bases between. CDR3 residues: CATSREKRSPLHF. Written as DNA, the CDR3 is TGTGCCACCAGCAGGGAAAAGCGCTCACCCCTCCACTTT.

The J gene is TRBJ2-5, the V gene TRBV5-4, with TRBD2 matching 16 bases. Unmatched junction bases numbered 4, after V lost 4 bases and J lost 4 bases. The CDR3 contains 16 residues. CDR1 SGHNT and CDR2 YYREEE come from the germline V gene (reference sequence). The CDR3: CASSPGTSGRAETQYF. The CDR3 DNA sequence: TGTGCCAGCAGCCCAGGGACTAGCGGGAGGGCAGAGACCCAGTACTTC.

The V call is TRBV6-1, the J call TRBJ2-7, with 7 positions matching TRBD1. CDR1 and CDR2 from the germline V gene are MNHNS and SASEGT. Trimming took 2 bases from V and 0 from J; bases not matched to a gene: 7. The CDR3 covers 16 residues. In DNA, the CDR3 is TGTGCCAGCAGTGAAACGGGGACAGTGCCCTCCTACGAGCAGTACTTC. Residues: CASSETGTVPSYEQYF.

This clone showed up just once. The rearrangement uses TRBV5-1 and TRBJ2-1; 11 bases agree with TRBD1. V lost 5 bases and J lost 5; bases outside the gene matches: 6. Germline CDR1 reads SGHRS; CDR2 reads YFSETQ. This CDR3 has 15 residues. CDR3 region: CASRFGQGADNEQFF. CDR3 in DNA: TGCGCCAGCAGATTCGGACAGGGGGCCGACAATGAGCAGTTCTTC.

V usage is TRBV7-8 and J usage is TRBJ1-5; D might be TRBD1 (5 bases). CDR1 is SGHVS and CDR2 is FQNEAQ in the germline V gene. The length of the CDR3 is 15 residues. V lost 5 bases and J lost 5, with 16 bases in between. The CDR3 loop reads CASSPGSTGDQPQHF. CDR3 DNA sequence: TGTGCCAGCAGCCCAGGGTCGACGGGAGATCAGCCCCAGCATTTT.

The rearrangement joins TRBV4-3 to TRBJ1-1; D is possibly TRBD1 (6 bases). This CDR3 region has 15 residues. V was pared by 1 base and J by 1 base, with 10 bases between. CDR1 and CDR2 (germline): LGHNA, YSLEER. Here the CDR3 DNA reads TGCGCCAGCAGCCAAGGGCGAGGGGGGAACACTGAAGCTTTCTTT. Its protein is CASSQGRGGNTEAFF.

The CDR3 DNA is TGTGCCAGTAGCCGAGACAGGGACTACGAGCAGTACTTC. This codes for CASSRDRDYEQYF. The chain combines TRBV19 with TRBJ2-7; 7 positions agree with TRBD1. The length of the CDR3 is 13 residues. After removal of 6 bases from V and 3 bases from J, the junction contained 5 bases not matched to a gene. The germline V gene has CDR1 LNHDA and CDR2 SQIVND (reference sequence).

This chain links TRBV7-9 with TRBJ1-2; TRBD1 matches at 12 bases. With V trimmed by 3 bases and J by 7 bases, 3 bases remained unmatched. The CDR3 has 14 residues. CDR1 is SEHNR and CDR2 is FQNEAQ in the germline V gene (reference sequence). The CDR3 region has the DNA TGTGCCAGCAGCTTGGGACAGGGGGCCGGTGGCTACACCTTC. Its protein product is CASSLGQGAGGYTF.

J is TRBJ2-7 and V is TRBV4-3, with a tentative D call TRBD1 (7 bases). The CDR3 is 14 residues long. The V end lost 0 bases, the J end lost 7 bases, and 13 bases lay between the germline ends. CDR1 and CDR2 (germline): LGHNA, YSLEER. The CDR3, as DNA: TGCGCCAGCAGCCAAGAACCGACAGGGAGGGAGCAGTACTTC. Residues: CASSQEPTGREQYF.

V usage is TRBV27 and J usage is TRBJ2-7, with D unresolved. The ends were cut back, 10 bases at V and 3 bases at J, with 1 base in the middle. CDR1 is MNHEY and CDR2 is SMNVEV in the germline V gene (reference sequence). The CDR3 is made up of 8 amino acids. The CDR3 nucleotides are TGTGCCAACTACGAGCAGTACTTC. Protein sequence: CANYEQYF.

CDR3 coding DNA: TGCGCCAGCAGCCCAGACAGACAGGCGTTCCGTGGCTACACCTTC. Translated, it gives CASSPDRQAFRGYTF. The chain links TRBV4-1 to TRBJ1-2, with D perhaps TRBD1 (6 bases). The CDR3 runs 15 residues. Trimming stripped 4 bases from V and 7 bases from J, with 19 bases between. CDR1 and CDR2 from the germline V gene are MGHRA and YSYEKL.

The CDR3 here is CASSFTGIISETQYF. The CDR3 DNA follows: TGTGCCAGCAGCTTTACGGGAATTATATCGGAGACCCAGTACTTC. The chain has TRBV7-2 and TRBJ2-5, with D perhaps matching TRBD2 (5 bases). V was clipped by 3 bases and J by 5 bases, with 16 bases between them. The germline V gene encodes CDR1 SGHTA and CDR2 FQGNSA. CDR3 length: 15 amino acids.

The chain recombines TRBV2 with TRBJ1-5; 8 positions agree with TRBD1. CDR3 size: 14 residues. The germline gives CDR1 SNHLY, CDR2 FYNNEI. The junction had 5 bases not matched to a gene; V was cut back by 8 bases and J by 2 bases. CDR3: CASCGQGRNQPQHF. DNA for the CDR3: TGTGCCAGCTGCGGACAGGGCCGCAATCAGCCCCAGCATTTT.

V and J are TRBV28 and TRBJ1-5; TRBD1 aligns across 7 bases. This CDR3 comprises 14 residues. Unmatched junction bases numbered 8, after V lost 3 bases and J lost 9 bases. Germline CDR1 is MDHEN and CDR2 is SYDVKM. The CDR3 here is CASSFEGAHGPQHF. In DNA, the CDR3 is TGTGCCAGCAGTTTCGAGGGGGCTCACGGGCCCCAGCATTTT.

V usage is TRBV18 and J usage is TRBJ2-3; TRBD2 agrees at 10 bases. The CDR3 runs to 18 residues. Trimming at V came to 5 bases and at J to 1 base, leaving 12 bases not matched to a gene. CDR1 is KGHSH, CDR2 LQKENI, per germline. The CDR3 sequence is CASSVRASGSLGTDTQYF. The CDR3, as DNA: TGTGCCAGCTCAGTACGGGCTAGCGGGAGTCTTGGCACAGATACGCAGTATTTT.

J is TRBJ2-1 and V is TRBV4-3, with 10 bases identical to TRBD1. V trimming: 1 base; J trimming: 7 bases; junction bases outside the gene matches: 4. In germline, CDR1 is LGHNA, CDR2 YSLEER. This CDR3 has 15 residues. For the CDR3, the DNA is TGCGCCAGCAGCCAAGGAACGGGACAGGGGAATGAGCAGTTCTTC. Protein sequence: CASSQGTGQGNEQFF.

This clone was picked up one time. CDR3 residues: CASSRDRGNPGSKNEQYF. In DNA, the CDR3 is TGTGCCAGTAGTCGGGACAGGGGGAACCCCGGAAGTAAGAACGAGCAGTACTTC. The chain uses TRBV19 and TRBJ2-7, with 11 nucleotides matching TRBD1. Germline CDR1 reads LNHDA; CDR2 reads SQIVND (reference sequence). The CDR3 extends over 18 amino acids. The V and J ends lost 5 bases and 5 bases, in that order; junction bases with no gene match: 17.

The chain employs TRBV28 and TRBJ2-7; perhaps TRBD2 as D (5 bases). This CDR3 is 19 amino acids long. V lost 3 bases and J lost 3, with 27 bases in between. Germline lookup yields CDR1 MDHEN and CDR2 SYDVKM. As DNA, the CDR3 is TGTGCCAGCAGTTTGGATTTGCACGGACGGAGCGGCCTAAACTACGAGCAGTACTTC. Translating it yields CASSLDLHGRSGLNYEQYF.